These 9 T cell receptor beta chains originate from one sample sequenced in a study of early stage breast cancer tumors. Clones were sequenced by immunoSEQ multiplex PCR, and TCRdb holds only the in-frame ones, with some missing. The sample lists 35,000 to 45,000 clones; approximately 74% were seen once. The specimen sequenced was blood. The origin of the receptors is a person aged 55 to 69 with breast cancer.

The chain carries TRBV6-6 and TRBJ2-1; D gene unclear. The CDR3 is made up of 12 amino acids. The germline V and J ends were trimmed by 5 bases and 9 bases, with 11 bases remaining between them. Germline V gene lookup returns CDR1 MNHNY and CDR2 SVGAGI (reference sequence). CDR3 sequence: CASSPRVGEQFF. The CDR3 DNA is TGTGCCAGCAGTCCAAGGGTTGGTGAGCAGTTCTTC.

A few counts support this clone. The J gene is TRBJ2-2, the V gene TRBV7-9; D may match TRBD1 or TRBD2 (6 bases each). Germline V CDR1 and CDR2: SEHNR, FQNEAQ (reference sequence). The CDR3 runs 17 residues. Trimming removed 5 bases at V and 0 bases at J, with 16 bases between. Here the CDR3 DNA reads TGTGCCAGCAGCCTGGGCGGAGGGGGGACGAACACCGGGGAGCTGTTTTTT. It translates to CASSLGGGGTNTGELFF.

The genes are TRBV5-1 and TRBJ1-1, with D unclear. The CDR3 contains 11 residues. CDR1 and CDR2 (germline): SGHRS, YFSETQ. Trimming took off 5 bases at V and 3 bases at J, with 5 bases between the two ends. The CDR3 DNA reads TGCGCCAGCAGGTATGACACTGAAGCTTTCTTT. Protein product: CASRYDTEAFF.

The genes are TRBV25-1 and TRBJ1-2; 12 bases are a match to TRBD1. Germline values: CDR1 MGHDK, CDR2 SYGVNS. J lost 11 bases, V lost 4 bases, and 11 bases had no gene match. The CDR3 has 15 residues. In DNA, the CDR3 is TGTGCCAGCAGTGGGGGCATCGGGACAGGGGGCCCATACACCTTC. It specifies CASSGGIGTGGPYTF.

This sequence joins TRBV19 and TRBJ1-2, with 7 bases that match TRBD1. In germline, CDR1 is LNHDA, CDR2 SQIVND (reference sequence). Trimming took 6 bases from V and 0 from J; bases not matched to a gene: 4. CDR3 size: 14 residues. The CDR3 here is CASSRRGPNYGYTF. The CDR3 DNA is TGTGCCAGTAGCCGAAGGGGGCCTAACTATGGCTACACCTTC.

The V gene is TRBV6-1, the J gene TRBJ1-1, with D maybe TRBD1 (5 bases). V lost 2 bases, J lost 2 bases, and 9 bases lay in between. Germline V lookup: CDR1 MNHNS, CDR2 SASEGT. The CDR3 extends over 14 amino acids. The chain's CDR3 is CASSEWGQNTEAFF. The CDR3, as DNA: TGTGCCAGCAGTGAATGGGGCCAAAACACTGAAGCTTTCTTT.

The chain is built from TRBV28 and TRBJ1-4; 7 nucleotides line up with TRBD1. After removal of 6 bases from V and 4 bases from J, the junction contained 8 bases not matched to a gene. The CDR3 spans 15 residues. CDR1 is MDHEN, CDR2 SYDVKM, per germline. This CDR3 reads CASRLEGARNEKLFF. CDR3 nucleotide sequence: TGTGCCAGCAGACTAGAGGGGGCCCGTAATGAAAAACTGTTTTTT.

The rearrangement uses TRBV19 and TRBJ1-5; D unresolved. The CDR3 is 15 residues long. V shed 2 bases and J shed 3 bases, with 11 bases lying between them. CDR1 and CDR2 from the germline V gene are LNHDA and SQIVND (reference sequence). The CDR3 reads CASSIFHGVNQPQHF. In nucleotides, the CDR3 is TGTGCCAGTAGTATATTTCACGGGGTCAATCAGCCCCAGCATTTT.

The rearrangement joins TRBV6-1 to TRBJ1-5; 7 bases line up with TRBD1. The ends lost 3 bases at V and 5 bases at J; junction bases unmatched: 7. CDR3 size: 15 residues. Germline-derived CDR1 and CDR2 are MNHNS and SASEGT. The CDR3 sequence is CASSDGDSDYQPQHF. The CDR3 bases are TGTGCCAGCAGTGATGGGGACAGCGACTATCAGCCCCAGCATTTT.